This T cell receptor (beta chain) came from a study of T cell responses to AZD1222 COVID-19 vaccine. The table came from immunoSEQ multiplex PCR; TCRdb's copy has only in-frame clones and leaves some out. Of about 120,000 clones in the sample, 80% to 95% are singletons; the top ten hold around 14%. Findings of the study overall: Repertoire sampling happened only post peak T cell response.

This clone was counted a few times. Its specificity is not known. With 2 bases removed from V and 2 bases from J, the gap between germline ends came to 7 bases. CDR1 is SEHNR and CDR2 is FQNEAQ in the germline V gene (reference sequence). CDR3 length equals 13 residues. Sample: peripheral blood, taken on day 0 of AZD1222 vaccination. The genes are TRBV7-9 and TRBJ2-7; tentative D call: TRBD1 (5 bases). This TCR came from an adult in good health. This CDR3 is CASSLQGTYEQYF. CDR3 nucleotides: TGTGCCAGCAGCTTACAGGGTACCTACGAGCAGTACTTC.